A single sample gave rise to the 17 T cell receptor beta chains below, sequenced in a study of beta chain features in type 1 diabetes. Study observations and caveats: A moderate, significant TCRB CDR3 shortening appeared in type 1 diabetes across four CD4+ subsets.

Reverse transcription of all isolated RNA meant that expressed TCRB transcripts were sequenced. TCRdb's copy holds only in-frame clones and misses some; the assay was immunoSEQ multiplex PCR. The repertoire has around 100,000 clones, over 25% of them found once; the top ten carry 0.5% to 0.6%. These receptors are not linked to any known antigen. The material sequenced was central memory CD4+ T cells from blood. These receptors all come from a woman aged 18 to 35 with type 1 diabetes.

The table lists this clone with a few counts. CDR3 amino acids: CATLATSGRQETQYF. CDR3 coding DNA: TGTGCCACCCTAGCGACTAGCGGGAGGCAAGAGACCCAGTACTTC. The rearrangement uses TRBV10-3 and TRBJ2-5, with 13 positions matching TRBD2. Germline CDR1 reads ENHRY; CDR2 reads SYGVKD. V lost 10 bases to trimming and J lost 2 bases; unmatched junction nucleotides: 7. The CDR3 runs 15 residues.

J is TRBJ1-1 and V is TRBV18, with D tentatively TRBD1 (6 bases). The V and J ends lost 3 bases and 2 bases respectively, with 16 bases between them. The germline CDR1 and CDR2 sequences are KGHSH and LQKENI. The CDR3 loop spans 16 amino acids. The CDR3 loop is CASSPPGQPVNTEAFF. The CDR3 DNA reads as TGTGCCAGCTCACCTCCCGGACAGCCTGTCAACACTGAAGCTTTCTTT.

This clone showed up just a few times. Written as DNA, the CDR3 is TGTGCCAGCTCAGAGCTGGGCAGGGGCTCCTACAATGAGCAGTTCTTC. This encodes CASSELGRGSYNEQFF. The chain combines TRBV18 with TRBJ2-1; D might be TRBD1 (6 bases). V lost 5 bases and J 0 bases, leaving 14 bases between the germline ends. The CDR3 loop spans 16 amino acids. In germline, CDR1 is KGHSH, CDR2 LQKENI.

This chain links TRBV18 with TRBJ2-7; tentatively, D is TRBD1 (5 bases). The CDR3 spans 14 residues. V was shortened by 3 bases and J by 1 base, with 10 bases between the two germline ends. The germline CDR1 and CDR2 sequences are KGHSH and LQKENI. The CDR3 DNA reads as TGTGCCAGCTCACCGGACCCAGGGTCCTACGAGCAGTACGTC. It yields the protein CASSPDPGSYEQYV.

CDR3 residues: CASTLGQGRYEQYF. DNA for the CDR3: TGTGCCAGCACCCTTGGTCAGGGAAGGTACGAGCAGTACTTC. The V and J genes are TRBV28 and TRBJ2-7, with D maybe TRBD1 (5 bases). Germline-derived CDR1 and CDR2 are MDHEN and SYDVKM. The CDR3 is made up of 14 amino acids. V shed 7 bases and J shed 4 bases, with 17 bases lying between them.

This chain joins TRBV7-9 and TRBJ2-5; the match to TRBD1 covers 7 bases. J gave up 3 bases and V 4 bases, and 2 bases lay outside the gene matches. Germline V CDR1 and CDR2: SEHNR, FQNEAQ (reference sequence). This CDR3 is 13 amino acids long. Written as DNA, the CDR3 is TGTGCCAGCAGCTCGGGACAGAAAGAGACCCAGTACTTC. This translates into CASSSGQKETQYF. Looking up the rest from reference TRBV7-9 and TRBJ2-5 gives the full variable domain: DTGVSQNPRHKITKRGQNVTFRCDPISEHNRLYWYRQTLGQGPEFLTYFQNEAQLEKSRLLSDRFSAERPKGSFSTLEIQRTEQGDSAMYLCASSSGQKETQYFGPGTRLLVL.

The chain couples TRBV27 to TRBJ1-1, with 8 bases identical to TRBD1. Trimming at V came to 5 bases and at J to 10 bases, leaving 18 bases not matched to a gene. This CDR3 comprises 16 residues. Germline CDR1 MNHEY, CDR2 SMNVEV (reference sequence). CDR3 loop: CASSPQSLRGRRGAFF. The CDR3, as DNA: TGTGCCAGCAGTCCCCAATCCCTCAGGGGGCGCAGAGGAGCTTTCTTT.

This chain connects TRBV28 to TRBJ1-2; 7 nucleotides align to TRBD1. Germline values: CDR1 MDHEN, CDR2 SYDVKM. The junction had 14 bases not matched to a gene; V was cut back by 3 bases and J by 13 bases. CDR3 length equals 14 residues. CDR3 region: CASSLADRDVGCTF. The CDR3 DNA sequence: TGTGCCAGCAGTTTGGCCGACAGGGATGTAGGGTGCACCTTC.

V usage is TRBV5-4 and J usage is TRBJ2-7, with D tentatively TRBD2 (6 bases). Germline assignment: CDR1 SGHNT and CDR2 YYREEE (reference sequence). The germline V and J ends were trimmed by 0 bases and 7 bases, with 8 bases remaining between them. The CDR3 has 12 residues. This CDR3 is CASSLGRGEQYF. In nucleotides, the CDR3 is TGTGCCAGCAGCTTGGGACGGGGGGAGCAGTACTTC. The variable domain in full, with the rest retrieved from reference TRBV5-4 and TRBJ2-7, is ETGVTQSPTHLIKTRGQQVTLRCSSQSGHNTVSWYQQALGQGPQFIFQYYREEENGRGNFPPRFSGLQFPNYSSELNVNALELDDSALYLCASSLGRGEQYFGPGTRLTVT.

This rearrangement joins TRBV25-1 to TRBJ1-1; weak D call: TRBD1 (6 bases). CDR1 and CDR2 from the germline V gene are MGHDK and SYGVNS. Trimming took off 6 bases at V and 3 bases at J, with 11 bases between the two ends. The CDR3 runs 13 residues. This CDR3 is CASRNRADTEAFF. In DNA, the CDR3 is TGTGCCAGCAGAAACAGGGCCGACACTGAAGCTTTCTTT.

This clone has more than one count but fewer than ten. The chain uses TRBV5-1 and TRBJ2-1, with D tentatively TRBD2 (6 bases). The V and J ends lost 5 bases and 10 bases respectively, with 13 bases between them. Germline V gene lookup returns CDR1 SGHRS and CDR2 YFSETQ. This CDR3 is 12 amino acids long. The DNA of the CDR3 is TGCGCCAGCAGGGGGGGAGGAAGCGAGCAGTTCTTC. It translates to CASRGGGSEQFF.

The chain links TRBV18 to TRBJ1-1; the match to TRBD1 covers 7 bases. The CDR3 runs to 14 residues. V shed 4 bases and J 1 base; nucleotides not matched to a gene: 3. Germline lookup yields CDR1 KGHSH and CDR2 LQKENI. The CDR3 DNA reads as TGTGCCAGCTCACTAGGACAGGCGAACACTGAAGCTTTCTTT. Translating gives CASSLGQANTEAFF.

This clone was detected ten times or more. The chain carries TRBV7-9 and TRBJ2-2; D uncertain. V lost 5 bases to trimming and J lost 5 bases, with 6 bases between them. Germline V gene sequence: CDR1 SEHNR, CDR2 FQNEAQ (reference sequence). The CDR3 sequence is 12 residues long. DNA of the CDR3: TGTGCCAGCAGCAGAGATACCGGGGAGCTGTTTTTT. Translating gives CASSRDTGELFF.

The CDR3 region has the DNA TGTGCCAGCAGCGAAGGGGCCTCTGGGGCCAACGTCCTGACTTTC. Its protein product is CASSEGASGANVLTF. V is TRBV7-3 and J is TRBJ2-6; D possibly corresponds to TRBD1 (5 bases). In germline, CDR1 is SGHTA, CDR2 FQGTGA. Trimming removed 5 bases from V and 0 bases from J, with 8 bases in between. The CDR3 has 15 residues.

The table lists this clone with many counts. The genes are TRBV30 and TRBJ1-4, with 7 bases lining up with TRBD1. V lost 3 bases to trimming and J lost 8 bases; unmatched junction nucleotides: 3. Germline loops: CDR1 GTSNPN, CDR2 SVGIG (reference sequence). This CDR3 spans 12 amino acids. CDR3 amino acids: CAWRKDREKLFF. The CDR3 region has the DNA TGTGCCTGGAGAAAGGACAGGGAAAAACTGTTTTTT.

This clone has just a few counts. This chain links TRBV30 with TRBJ2-1, with 8 nucleotides matching TRBD1. Germline V lookup: CDR1 GTSNPN, CDR2 SVGIG (reference sequence). The CDR3 consists of 15 residues. The J segment lost 2 bases and the V segment lost 5 bases, leaving 8 bases of the junction unmatched. CDR3 in DNA: TGTGCCTGGCAAACAGGGGGGAATCCCTACAATGAGCAGTTCTTC. Its protein product is CAWQTGGNPYNEQFF.

This clone was counted between two and nine times. Other DNA sequences in this sample translate to the same CDR3. This chain links TRBV10-3 with TRBJ2-7; 8 nucleotides match TRBD1. The CDR3 is 13 residues long. Germline loops: CDR1 ENHRY, CDR2 SYGVKD. For the CDR3, the DNA is TGCGCCATCAGTGAGACAGGGGTAGGCGAGCAGTACGTC. It codes for CAISETGVGEQYV.